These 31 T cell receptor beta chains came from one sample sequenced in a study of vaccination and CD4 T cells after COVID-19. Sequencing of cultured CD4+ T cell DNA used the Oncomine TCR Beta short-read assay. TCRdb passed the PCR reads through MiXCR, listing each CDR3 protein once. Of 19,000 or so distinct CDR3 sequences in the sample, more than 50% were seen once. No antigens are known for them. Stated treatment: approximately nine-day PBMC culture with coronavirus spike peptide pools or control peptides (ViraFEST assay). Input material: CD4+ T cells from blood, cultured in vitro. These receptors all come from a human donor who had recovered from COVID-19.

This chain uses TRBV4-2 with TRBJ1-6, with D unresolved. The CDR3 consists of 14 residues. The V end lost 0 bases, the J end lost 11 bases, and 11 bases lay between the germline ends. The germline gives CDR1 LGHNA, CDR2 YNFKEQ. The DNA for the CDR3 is TGTGCCAGCAGCCAAGAGGTGGGTCCTGCACCCCTCCACTTT. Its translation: CASSQEVGPAPLHF.

DNA of the CDR3: TGTGCCAGCAGTTCCTCCCGCCTCGGGGGTCGGAGCTCCTATAATTCACCCCTCCACTTT. Protein product: CASSSSRLGGRSSYNSPLHF. The rearrangement links TRBV27 to TRBJ1-6; possible D gene TRBD1, 5 bases. CDR1 MNHEY and CDR2 SMNVEV come from the germline V gene (reference sequence). With 4 bases removed from V and 0 bases from J, the gap between germline ends came to 22 bases. There are 20 residues in the CDR3.

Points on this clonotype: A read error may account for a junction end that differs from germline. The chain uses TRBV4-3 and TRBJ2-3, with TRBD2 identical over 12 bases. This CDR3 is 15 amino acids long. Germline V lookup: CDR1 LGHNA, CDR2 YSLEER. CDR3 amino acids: CASSQASGGADTRYF. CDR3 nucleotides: TGCGCCAGCAGCCAAGCTAGCGGGGGGGCAGATACGCGGTATTTT.

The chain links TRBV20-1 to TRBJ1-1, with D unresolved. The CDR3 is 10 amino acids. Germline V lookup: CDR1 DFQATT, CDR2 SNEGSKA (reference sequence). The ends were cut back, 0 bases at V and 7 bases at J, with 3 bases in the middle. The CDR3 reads CSARDLEAFF. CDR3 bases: TGCAGTGCTAGAGACCTTGAAGCTTTCTTT.

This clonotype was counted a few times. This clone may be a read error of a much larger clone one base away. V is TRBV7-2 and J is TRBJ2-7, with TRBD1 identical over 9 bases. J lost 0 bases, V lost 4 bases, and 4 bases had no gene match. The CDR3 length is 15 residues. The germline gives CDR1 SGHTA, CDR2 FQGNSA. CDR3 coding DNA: TGTGCCAGCAGCTCACAGGGGGCATTCTCCTACGAGCAGTACTTC. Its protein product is CASSSQGAFSYEQYF.

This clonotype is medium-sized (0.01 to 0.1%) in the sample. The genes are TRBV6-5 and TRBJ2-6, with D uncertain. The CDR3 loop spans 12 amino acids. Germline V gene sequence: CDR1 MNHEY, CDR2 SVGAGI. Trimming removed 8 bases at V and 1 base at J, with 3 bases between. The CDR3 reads CASGSGANVLTF. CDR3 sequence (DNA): TGTGCCAGCGGTTCTGGGGCCAACGTCCTGACTTTC.

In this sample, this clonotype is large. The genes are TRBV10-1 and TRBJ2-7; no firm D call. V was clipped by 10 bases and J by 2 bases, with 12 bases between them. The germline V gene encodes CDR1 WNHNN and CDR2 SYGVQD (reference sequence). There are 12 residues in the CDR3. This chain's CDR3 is CAKPTAAYEQYF. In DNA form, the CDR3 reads TGCGCCAAGCCGACGGCGGCCTACGAGCAGTACTTC.

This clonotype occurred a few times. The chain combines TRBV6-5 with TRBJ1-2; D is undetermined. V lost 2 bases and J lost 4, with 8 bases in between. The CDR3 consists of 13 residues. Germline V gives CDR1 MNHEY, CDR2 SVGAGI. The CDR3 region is CASSYKQTYGYTF. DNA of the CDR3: TGTGCCAGCAGTTACAAACAGACCTATGGCTACACCTTC.

CDR3 loop: CASSSGQVGSSPLHF. DNA of the CDR3: TGTGCCAGCTCATCGGGACAGGTTGGCTCTTCACCCCTCCACTTT. The V call is TRBV18, the J call TRBJ1-6; 8 nucleotides agree with TRBD1. After removal of 5 bases from V and 9 bases from J, the junction contained 9 bases not matched to a gene. Germline V gene lookup returns CDR1 KGHSH and CDR2 LQKENI. The CDR3 is made up of 15 amino acids.

The CDR3 sequence: CSATPGIQDTQYF. CDR3 DNA sequence: TGCAGTGCTACTCCGGGGATTCAAGATACGCAGTATTTT. The chain couples TRBV20-1 to TRBJ2-3; tentative D call: TRBD2 (5 bases). The V gene's germline CDR1 is DFQATT and CDR2 SNEGSKA (reference sequence). The CDR3 contains 13 residues. Trimming stripped 4 bases from V and 5 bases from J, with 13 bases between.

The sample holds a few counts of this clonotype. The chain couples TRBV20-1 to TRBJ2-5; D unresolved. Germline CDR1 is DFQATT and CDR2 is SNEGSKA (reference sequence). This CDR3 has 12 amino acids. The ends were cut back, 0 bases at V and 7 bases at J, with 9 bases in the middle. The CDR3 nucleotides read TGCAGTGCTAGAGATCCCTGGGGGACCCAGTACTTC. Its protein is CSARDPWGTQYF.

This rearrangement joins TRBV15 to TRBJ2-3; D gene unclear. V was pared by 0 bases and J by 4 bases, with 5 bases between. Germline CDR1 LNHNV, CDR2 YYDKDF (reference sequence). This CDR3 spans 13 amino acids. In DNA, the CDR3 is TGTGCCACCAGCAGAGAGGCCGCAGATACGCAGTATTTT. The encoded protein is CATSREAADTQYF.

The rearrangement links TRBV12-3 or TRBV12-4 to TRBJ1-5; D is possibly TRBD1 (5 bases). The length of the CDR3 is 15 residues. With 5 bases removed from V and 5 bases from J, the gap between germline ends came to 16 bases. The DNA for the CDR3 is TGTGCCAGCAGTCCCCGGCAGGGAGGCTATCAGCCCCAGCATTTT. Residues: CASSPRQGGYQPQHF.

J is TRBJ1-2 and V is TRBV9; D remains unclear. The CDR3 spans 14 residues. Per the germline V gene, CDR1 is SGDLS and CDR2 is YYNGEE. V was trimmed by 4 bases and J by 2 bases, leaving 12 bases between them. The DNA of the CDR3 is TGTGCCAGCAGCACCACAGCAGCAAACTATGGCTACACCTTC. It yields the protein CASSTTAANYGYTF. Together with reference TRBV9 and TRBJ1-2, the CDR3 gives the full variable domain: DSGVTQTPKHLITATGQRVTLRCSPRSGDLSVYWYQQSLDQGLQFLIQYYNGEERAKGNILERFSAQQFPDLHSELNLSSLELGDSALYFCASSTTAANYGYTFGSGTRLTVV.

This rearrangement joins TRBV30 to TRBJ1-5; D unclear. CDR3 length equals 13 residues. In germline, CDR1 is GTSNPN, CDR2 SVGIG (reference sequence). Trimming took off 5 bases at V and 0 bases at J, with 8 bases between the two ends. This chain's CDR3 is CAWAINSNQPQHF. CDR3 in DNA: TGTGCCTGGGCTATCAATAGCAATCAGCCCCAGCATTTT.

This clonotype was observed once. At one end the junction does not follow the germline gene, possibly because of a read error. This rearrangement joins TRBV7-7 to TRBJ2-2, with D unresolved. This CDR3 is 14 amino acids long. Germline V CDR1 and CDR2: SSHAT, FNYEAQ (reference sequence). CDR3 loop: CASSSGKNTGELFF. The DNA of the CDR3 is TGTGCTAGCAGCTCTGGAAAGAACACCGGGGAGCTGTTTTTT.

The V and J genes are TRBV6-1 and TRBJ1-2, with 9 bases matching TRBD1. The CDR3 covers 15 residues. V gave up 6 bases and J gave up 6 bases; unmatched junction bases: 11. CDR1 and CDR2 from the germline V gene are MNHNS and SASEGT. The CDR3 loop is CASRDRGVGFHGYTF. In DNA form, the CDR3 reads TGTGCCAGCAGGGACAGGGGCGTTGGGTTCCATGGCTACACCTTC.

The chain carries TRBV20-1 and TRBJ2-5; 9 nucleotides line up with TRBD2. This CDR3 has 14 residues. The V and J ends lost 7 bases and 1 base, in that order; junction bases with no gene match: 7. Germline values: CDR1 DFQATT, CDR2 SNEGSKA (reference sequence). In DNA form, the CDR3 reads TGCAGTGGCCGCAGCGGGGGGATCCAAGAGACCCAGTACTTC. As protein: CSGRSGGIQETQYF.

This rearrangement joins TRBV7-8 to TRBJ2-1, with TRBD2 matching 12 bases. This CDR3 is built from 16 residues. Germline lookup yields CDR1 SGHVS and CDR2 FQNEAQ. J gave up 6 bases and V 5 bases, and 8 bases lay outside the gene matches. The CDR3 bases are TGTGCCAGCAGCCTATGGCGACTAGCGGGAGTCAATGAGCAGTTCTTC. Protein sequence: CASSLWRLAGVNEQFF.

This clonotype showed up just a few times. CDR3 DNA: TGTGCCAGCGGCCGGGGCTCGGGGGAGACCCAGTACTTC. Its protein product is CASGRGSGETQYF. J is TRBJ2-5 and V is TRBV6-2 or TRBV6-3; D tentatively reads TRBD1 or TRBD2 (5 bases each). The CDR3 has 13 amino acids. V gave up 8 bases and J gave up 5 bases, with 15 bases separating them. Germline CDR1 MNHEY, CDR2 SVGEGT.

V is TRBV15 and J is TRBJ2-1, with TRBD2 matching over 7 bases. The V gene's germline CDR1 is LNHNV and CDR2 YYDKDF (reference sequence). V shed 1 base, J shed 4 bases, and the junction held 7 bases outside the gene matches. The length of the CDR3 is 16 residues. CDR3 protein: CATSRVRGDPYNEQFF. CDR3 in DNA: TGTGCCACCAGCAGAGTACGGGGGGACCCATACAATGAGCAGTTCTTC.

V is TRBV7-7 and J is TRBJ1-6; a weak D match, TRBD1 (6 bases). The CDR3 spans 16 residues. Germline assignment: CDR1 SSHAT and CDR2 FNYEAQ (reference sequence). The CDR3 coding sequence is TGTGCTAGCCGGACTTTGACAGGCCTTAGCAATTCACCCCTCCACTTT. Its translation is CASRTLTGLSNSPLHF.

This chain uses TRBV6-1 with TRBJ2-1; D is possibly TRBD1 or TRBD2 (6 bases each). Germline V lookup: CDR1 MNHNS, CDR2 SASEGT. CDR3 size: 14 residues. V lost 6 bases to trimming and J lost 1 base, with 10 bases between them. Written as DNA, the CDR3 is TGTGCCAGCAGGGGGGGCCAGTCCTACAATGAGCAGTTCTTC. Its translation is CASRGGQSYNEQFF.

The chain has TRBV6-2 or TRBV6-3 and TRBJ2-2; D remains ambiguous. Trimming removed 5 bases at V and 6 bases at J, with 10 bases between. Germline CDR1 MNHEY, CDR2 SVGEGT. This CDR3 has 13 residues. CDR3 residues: CASSNTRSGELFF. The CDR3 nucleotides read TGTGCCAGCAGTAACACAAGGTCCGGGGAGCTGTTTTTT.

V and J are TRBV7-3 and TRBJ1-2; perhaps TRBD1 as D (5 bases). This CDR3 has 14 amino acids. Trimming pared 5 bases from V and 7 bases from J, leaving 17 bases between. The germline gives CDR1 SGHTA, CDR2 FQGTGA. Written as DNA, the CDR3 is TGTGCCAGCAGCCCTGGGACTGGGGGGGGTGGCTACACCTTC. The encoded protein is CASSPGTGGGGYTF.

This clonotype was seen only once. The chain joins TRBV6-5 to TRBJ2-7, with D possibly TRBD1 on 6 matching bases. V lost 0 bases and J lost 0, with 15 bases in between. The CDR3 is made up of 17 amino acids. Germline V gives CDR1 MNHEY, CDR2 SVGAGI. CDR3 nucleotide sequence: TGTGCCAGCAGTTACTCAGCACAGGGATATGGCTCCTACGAGCAGTACTTC. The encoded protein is CASSYSAQGYGSYEQYF.

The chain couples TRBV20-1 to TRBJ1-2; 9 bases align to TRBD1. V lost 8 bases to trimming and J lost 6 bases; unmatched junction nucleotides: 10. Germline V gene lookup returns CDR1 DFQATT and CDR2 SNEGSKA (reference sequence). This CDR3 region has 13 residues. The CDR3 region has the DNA TGCAGTTATTATACAGGGGGCGCGGATGGCTACACCTTC. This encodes CSYYTGGADGYTF.

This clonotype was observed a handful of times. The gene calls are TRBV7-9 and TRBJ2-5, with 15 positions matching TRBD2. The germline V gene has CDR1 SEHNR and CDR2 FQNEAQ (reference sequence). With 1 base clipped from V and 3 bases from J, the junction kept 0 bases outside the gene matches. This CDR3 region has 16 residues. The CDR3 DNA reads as TGTGCCAGCAGCTTAGGGACTAGCGGGGGGGAAGAGACCCAGTACTTC. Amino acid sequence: CASSLGTSGGEETQYF.

CDR3 in amino acids: CASSDYSNQPQHF. The CDR3 nucleotides are TGTGCCAGTAGTGACTATAGCAATCAGCCCCAGCATTTT. V is TRBV19 and J is TRBJ1-5; no clear D. Trimming shortened V by 5 bases and J by 0 bases, and 5 bases separated the two germline ends. Germline assignment: CDR1 LNHDA and CDR2 SQIVND (reference sequence). This CDR3 spans 13 amino acids.

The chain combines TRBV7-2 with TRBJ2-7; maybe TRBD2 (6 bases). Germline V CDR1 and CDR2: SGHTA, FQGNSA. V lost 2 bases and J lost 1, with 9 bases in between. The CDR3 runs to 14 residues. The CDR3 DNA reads TGTGCCAGCAGCTTAAACGGGGGATCCTACGAGCAGTACTTC. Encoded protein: CASSLNGGSYEQYF.

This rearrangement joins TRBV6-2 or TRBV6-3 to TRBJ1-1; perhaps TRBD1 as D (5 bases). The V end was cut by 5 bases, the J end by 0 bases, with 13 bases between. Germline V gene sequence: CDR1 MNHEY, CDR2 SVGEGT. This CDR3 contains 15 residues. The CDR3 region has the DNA TGTGCCAGCAGTAAAAGGGACCTAATGAACACTGAAGCTTTCTTT. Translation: CASSKRDLMNTEAFF.